These 18 T cell receptor beta chains originate from one sample sequenced in a study of shared clonotypes between healthy human individuals. Libraries were prepared by immunoSEQ multiplex PCR; TCRdb keeps only in-frame clonotypes and omits some of them. Seen here are under 750,000 clones, about two thirds observed once, and the top ten hold roughly 1.8%. The sample consisted of memory CD4+ T cells sorted from blood. Subset in this sample: CD45RA-negative fraction. Receptors were obtained from a woman in her twenties or thirties in good health.

The V call is TRBV19, the J call TRBJ2-1; D may correspond to TRBD1 or TRBD2 (5 bases each). Trimming removed 0 bases at V and 0 bases at J, with 12 bases between. Germline V gene lookup returns CDR1 LNHDA and CDR2 SQIVND (reference sequence). This CDR3 comprises 17 residues. CDR3 coding DNA: TGTGCCAGTAGTATAGATTTCGGGGCGACCTCCTACAATGAGCAGTTCTTC. This sequence encodes CASSIDFGATSYNEQFF.

J is TRBJ2-7 and V is TRBV28, with D perhaps matching TRBD1 (6 bases). Germline CDR1 is MDHEN and CDR2 is SYDVKM. V lost 5 bases and J lost 3, with 14 bases in between. CDR3 length: 14 residues. The CDR3 loop is CASSEWDKIYEQYF. The CDR3 DNA is TGTGCCAGCAGTGAATGGGACAAAATCTACGAGCAGTACTTC.

The V and J genes are TRBV6-1 and TRBJ2-7; D is possibly TRBD1 or TRBD2 (5 bases each). V was cut by 2 bases and J by 7 bases, with 18 bases left in between. The CDR3 totals 15 residues. CDR1 is MNHNS, CDR2 SASEGT, per germline. The CDR3 DNA reads TGTGCCAGCAGTGAATATGGGGACGGGAAGCTTGAGCAGTACTTC. Translating gives CASSEYGDGKLEQYF.

This CDR3 reads CASSPHKDTSTNEKLFF. The CDR3 region has the DNA TGTGCCAGCAGTCCGCATAAGGACACTTCAACTAATGAAAAACTGTTTTTT. This chain uses TRBV27 with TRBJ1-4; tentative D call: TRBD1 (5 bases). In germline, CDR1 is MNHEY, CDR2 SMNVEV (reference sequence). The CDR3 contains 17 residues. The ends were cut back, 5 bases at V and 0 bases at J, with 16 bases in the middle.

This chain joins TRBV7-3 and TRBJ2-2; D is tentatively TRBD1 or TRBD2 (5 bases each). Germline assignment: CDR1 SGHTA and CDR2 FQGTGA. The length of the CDR3 is 14 residues. V shed 4 bases and J shed 1 base, with 7 bases lying between them. As DNA, the CDR3 is TGTGCCAGCAGCTCGGGACGGAACACCGGGGAGCTGTTTTTT. Amino acid sequence: CASSSGRNTGELFF.

This chain uses TRBV2 with TRBJ2-7; 7 bases line up with TRBD1. Germline V gene sequence: CDR1 SNHLY, CDR2 FYNNEI. This CDR3 comprises 15 residues. Losses at the gene ends were 6 bases for V and 0 bases for J; bases not matched to a gene: 8. The CDR3 region is CASRPGQASSYEQYF. In nucleotides, the CDR3 is TGTGCCAGCAGACCAGGACAGGCCAGCTCCTACGAGCAGTACTTC. Drawing the rest from reference TRBV2 and TRBJ2-7, the complete variable domain is EPEVTQTPSHQVTQMGQEVILRCVPISNHLYFYWYRQILGQKVEFLVSFYNNEISEKSEIFDDQFSVERPDGSNFTLKIRSTKLEDSAMYFCASRPGQASSYEQYFGPGTRLTVT.

J is TRBJ2-6 and V is TRBV18; 9 bases align to TRBD1. Germline CDR1 KGHSH, CDR2 LQKENI. This CDR3 region has 18 residues. V was pared by 4 bases and J by 4 bases, with 11 bases of the junction left unmatched. CDR3 sequence: CASSRSGQGSSGANVLTF. For the CDR3, the DNA is TGTGCCAGCTCACGGTCGGGACAGGGAAGTTCCGGGGCCAACGTCCTGACTTTC.

This clone was detected ten times or more. The V call is TRBV28, the J call TRBJ1-2; no clear D. The germline V and J ends were trimmed by 7 bases and 6 bases, with 12 bases remaining between them. The CDR3 totals 12 residues. Germline V gene sequence: CDR1 MDHEN, CDR2 SYDVKM. The CDR3 region is CASNDQTDGYTF. The CDR3 DNA sequence: TGTGCCAGCAATGACCAGACGGATGGCTACACCTTC.

The chain links TRBV5-1 to TRBJ2-1; D is perhaps TRBD2 (6 bases). The germline V gene encodes CDR1 SGHRS and CDR2 YFSETQ. V was shortened by 3 bases and J by 0 bases, with 10 bases between the two germline ends. The CDR3 runs 15 residues. The CDR3 DNA reads TGCGCCAGCAGCTCAGAGACTAGCTCCTACAATGAGCAGTTCTTC. It specifies CASSSETSSYNEQFF.

The chain employs TRBV28 and TRBJ1-6; D is uncertain. Germline CDR1 is MDHEN and CDR2 is SYDVKM. CDR3 length equals 14 residues. Between the trimmed V and J ends, which lost 3 bases and 3 bases, there was a span of 6 bases. The CDR3 region is CASSLASYNSPLHF. The CDR3 nucleotides read TGTGCCAGCAGTTTGGCCAGCTATAATTCACCCCTCCACTTT.

This sequence joins TRBV28 and TRBJ1-4, with TRBD1 identical over 8 bases. The V gene's germline CDR1 is MDHEN and CDR2 SYDVKM. J lost 15 bases, V lost 0 bases, and 9 bases had no gene match. This CDR3 spans 14 amino acids. This CDR3 is CASSLWDRVPIVFF. For the CDR3, the DNA is TGTGCCAGCAGTTTATGGGACAGGGTTCCAATAGTGTTTTTT.

V is TRBV2 and J is TRBJ2-1; 11 nucleotides align to TRBD2. V lost 6 bases to trimming and J lost 8 bases; unmatched junction nucleotides: 6. The CDR3 is 14 residues long. CDR1 is SNHLY, CDR2 FYNNEI, per germline. CDR3 amino acids: CASRLAGEVYEQFF. The CDR3 bases are TGTGCCAGCAGACTAGCGGGAGAGGTTTATGAGCAGTTCTTC.

The chain uses TRBV5-6 and TRBJ2-7, with 7 bases matching TRBD1. Trimming took 1 base from V and 7 from J; bases not matched to a gene: 11. This CDR3 has 15 amino acids. CDR1 is SGHDT, CDR2 YYEEEE, per germline. CDR3 nucleotide sequence: TGTGCCAGCAGCTTGCCGCGACAGGGTCCGAGGGAGCAGTACTTC. Translated: CASSLPRQGPREQYF.

The V gene is TRBV10-1, the J gene TRBJ2-1, with TRBD1 matching over 8 bases. Trimming cost V 10 bases and J 8 bases; bases outside gene matches: 13. The CDR3 has 14 residues. The germline CDR1 and CDR2 sequences are WNHNN and SYGVQD (reference sequence). The CDR3 sequence is CANPGGARAHEQFF. In DNA, the CDR3 is TGCGCCAACCCAGGGGGCGCCCGGGCTCATGAGCAGTTCTTC.

This clone was detected only a few times. The chain recombines TRBV14 with TRBJ2-1, with D maybe TRBD2 (6 bases). The CDR3 covers 14 residues. The germline V gene encodes CDR1 SGHDN and CDR2 FVKESK. V shed 6 bases and J shed 2 bases, with 11 bases lying between them. CDR3 sequence (DNA): TGTGCCAGCAGTAGACTAGGGGCCTACAATGAGCAGTTCTTC. It specifies CASSRLGAYNEQFF.

This clone was observed a handful of times. The rearrangement links TRBV7-8 to TRBJ1-2; weak D call: TRBD1 (6 bases). The V and J ends lost 5 bases and 3 bases respectively, with 13 bases between them. The CDR3 length is 14 residues. The germline gives CDR1 SGHVS, CDR2 FQNEAQ. The CDR3 sequence is CASSNRDTDYGYTF. The CDR3 nucleotides are TGTGCCAGCAGCAACCGGGACACAGACTATGGCTACACCTTC.

The chain is built from TRBV4-2 and TRBJ1-1; TRBD1 might be the D (6 bases). CDR3 length equals 14 residues. Trimming removed 2 bases at V and 8 bases at J, with 15 bases between. CDR1 and CDR2 (germline): LGHNA, YNFKEQ. CDR3 nucleotides: TGTGCCAGCAGCCAAAGGACAGCATTGACAGAAGCTTTCTTT. Residues: CASSQRTALTEAFF.

The V and J genes are TRBV18 and TRBJ2-3, with D possibly matching TRBD2 (5 bases). The V end lost 3 bases, the J end lost 3 bases, and 10 bases lay between the germline ends. Germline-derived CDR1 and CDR2 are KGHSH and LQKENI. The CDR3 loop spans 14 amino acids. The CDR3 sequence is CASSPAGVTDTQYF. CDR3 DNA sequence: TGTGCCAGCTCACCGGCGGGCGTAACAGATACGCAGTATTTT.